This passage covers 10 T cell receptor beta chains from one sample sequenced in a study of T cell changes during pregnancy in multiple sclerosis. Sequenced by immunoSEQ multiplex PCR; TCRdb stores in-frame clones only, minus some. The sample holds roughly 40,000 clones, roughly 84% seen once. The sequenced sample was CD4+ T cells from peripheral blood mononuclear cells, obtained before pregnancy. Receptor source: a female donor with multiple sclerosis, enrolled in a pregnancy study.

The sample holds one count of this clone. The chain combines TRBV15 with TRBJ2-3; 8 bases are a match to TRBD2. V shed 4 bases, J shed 2 bases, and the junction held 8 bases outside the gene matches. Per the germline V gene, CDR1 is LNHNV and CDR2 is YYDKDF (reference sequence). The CDR3 length is 16 residues. For the CDR3, the DNA is TGTGCCACCAGCACCGCTGGGACTAGAAACACAGATACGCAGTATTTT. It specifies CATSTAGTRNTDTQYF. Complete variable domain (other parts from reference TRBV15 and TRBJ2-3): DAMVIQNPRYQVTQFGKPVTLSCSQTLNHNVMYWYQQKSSQAPKLLFHYYDKDFNNEADTPDNFQSRRPNTSFCFLDIRSPGLGDTAMYLCATSTAGTRNTDTQYFGPGTRLTVL.

This chain links TRBV4-3 with TRBJ1-2, with TRBD1 identical over 7 bases. Germline V gene lookup returns CDR1 LGHNA and CDR2 YSLEER. The J segment lost 7 bases and the V segment lost 1 base, leaving 6 bases of the junction unmatched. The CDR3 runs to 14 residues. CDR3 loop: CASSQVQGRGGYTF. In DNA, the CDR3 is TGCGCCAGCAGCCAAGTACAGGGGCGCGGTGGCTACACCTTC.

The J gene is TRBJ2-1, the V gene TRBV19; 9 nucleotides match TRBD2. Germline trimming cut 7 bases from V and 2 bases from J; bases unmatched to any gene: 9. Looked up from germline, CDR1 is LNHDA and CDR2 is SQIVND (reference sequence). The CDR3 spans 16 residues. CDR3 bases: TGTGCCAGTACCATCGGAGCTAGCGGGACCTACAATGAGCAGTTCTTC. It encodes CASTIGASGTYNEQFF.

This clone is labeled medium-sized. The chain is built from TRBV5-1 and TRBJ1-1; 7 bases align to TRBD1. In germline, CDR1 is SGHRS, CDR2 YFSETQ. V trimming: 0 bases; J trimming: 6 bases; junction bases outside the gene matches: 8. The CDR3 is 15 amino acids. The CDR3 loop reads CASSLGTGQVAEAFF. The CDR3 DNA reads as TGCGCCAGCAGCTTGGGGACAGGCCAGGTGGCTGAAGCTTTCTTT.

This chain connects TRBV28 to TRBJ1-2, with 9 bases that match TRBD1. This CDR3 is 12 amino acids long. Trimming cost V 6 bases and J 7 bases; bases outside gene matches: 3. The germline gives CDR1 MDHEN, CDR2 SYDVKM. As DNA, the CDR3 is TGTGCCAGCAGCAGGGACAGGGCTGGCTACACCTTC. Translated: CASSRDRAGYTF.

J is TRBJ2-7 and V is TRBV30; TRBD1 aligns across 7 bases. The length of the CDR3 is 11 residues. The ends lost 2 bases at V and 6 bases at J; junction bases unmatched: 1. CDR1 and CDR2 from the germline V gene are GTSNPN and SVGIG (reference sequence). CDR3 sequence reads: CAWSRGREQYF. The DNA for the CDR3 is TGTGCCTGGAGTAGGGGGCGCGAGCAGTACTTC.

Only a few counts were recorded for this clone. The rearrangement links TRBV7-8 to TRBJ1-1, with 10 bases identical to TRBD1. J gave up 2 bases and V 5 bases, and 11 bases lay outside the gene matches. The CDR3 runs to 17 residues. Germline assignment: CDR1 SGHVS and CDR2 FQNEAQ. CDR3 coding DNA: TGTGCCAGCAGCCAACCTCCAGGGACAGGGGTAAACACTGAAGCTTTCTTT. This sequence encodes CASSQPPGTGVNTEAFF.

This clone has only one observation. The chain employs TRBV7-3 and TRBJ2-2, with D uncertain. Deletions cut 5 bases from V and 0 bases from J, with 7 bases between. The CDR3 totals 14 residues. The germline V gene has CDR1 SGHTA and CDR2 FQGTGA. The CDR3 nucleotides read TGTGCCAGCAGCAAAGCTTCGAACACCGGGGAGCTGTTTTTT. Amino acids: CASSKASNTGELFF.

The V gene is TRBV2, the J gene TRBJ2-6; D is unresolved. Germline V gives CDR1 SNHLY, CDR2 FYNNEI. This CDR3 comprises 15 residues. Trimming took 2 bases from V and 1 from J, leaving 6 bases between them. CDR3 sequence: CASSEQISGANVLTF. DNA for the CDR3: TGTGCCAGCAGTGAACAGATATCTGGGGCCAACGTCCTGACTTTC.

The chain uses TRBV27 and TRBJ2-7; 8 bases agree with TRBD2. The CDR3 is 15 residues long. Germline V CDR1 and CDR2: MNHEY, SMNVEV (reference sequence). J gave up 2 bases and V 8 bases, and 11 bases lay outside the gene matches. DNA for the CDR3: TGTGCCAGCGTCGGCATAGCGGGGCCACCCTACGAGCAGTACTTC. Translation gives CASVGIAGPPYEQYF.